The present TCR beta chain was sequenced within a study of CD8 T cells in ankylosing spondylitis. This clonotype was picked up a small number of times. The antigen is undetermined. Germline CDR1 SGHAT, CDR2 FQNNGV. Trimming stripped 5 bases from V and 1 base from J, with 17 bases between. The CDR3 spans 16 residues. TCRdb re-called the 5' RACE reads through MiXCR, storing one row per CDR3 protein. The sample includes 700,000 to 1,000,000 distinct CDR3 sequences, 10% to 15% of them seen just once. Whole-study findings and limits: Reportedly, matched ankylosing spondylitis synovial fluid was significantly enriched for disease-linked clones. Ankylosing spondylitis blood seemed to carry a telltale TCR beta motif made of fewer than 10 highly homologous variants.

The receptor's source is a male donor with ankylosing spondylitis. The material sequenced was blood, either unsorted or a sorted T cell fraction (not recorded which). The chain recombines TRBV11-2 with TRBJ1-1; no clear D. This CDR3 reads CASSLKVQVGNTEAFF. In DNA form, the CDR3 reads TGTGCCAGCAGCCTAAAAGTTCAAGTGGGGAACACTGAAGCTTTCTTT. Supplemented by reference TRBV11-2 and TRBJ1-1, the full variable domain reads EAGVAQSPRYKIIEKRQSVAFWCNPISGHATLYWYQQILGQGPKLLIQFQNNGVVDDSQLPKDRFSAERLKGVDSTLKIQPAKLEDSAVYLCASSLKVQVGNTEAFFGQGTRLTVV.